Sequencing of this T cell receptor (beta chain) was carried out in a study of OX40 agonist ivuxolimab in advanced cancers. Study-level information: Patients' therapy was ivuxolimab, an antibody that acts as an agonist of OX40 (CD134).

Study-level points and caveats: Clonal expansion from baseline to week 6 occurred in both CD4+ and CD8+ T cells.

Turning to this clone: Its target is not known.

Samples of blood were obtained at baseline, on cycle 4 day 1, and on cycle 7 day 1. Profiling relied on immunoSEQ multiplex PCR, and the TCRdb table lists in-frame clones only, not all of them. The repertoire holds roughly 35,000 clones, with roughly 76% as singletons. From germline, CDR1 is MDHEN and CDR2 SYDVKM. The CDR3 contains 15 residues. V shed 6 bases and J shed 4 bases, with 15 bases lying between them. The TCR comes from an adult with an advanced solid tumor such as melanoma, head and neck, liver or kidney cancer. This chain connects TRBV28 to TRBJ1-4; D might be TRBD1 (5 bases). The source was CD4+ or CD8+ T cells sorted from blood, collected in a trial of the OX40 agonist ivuxolimab. The CDR3 DNA follows: TGTGCCAGCAGCCCCGGGGGGGAGAATAATGAAAAACTGTTTTTT. It specifies CASSPGGENNEKLFF.